Presented here are 31 T cell receptor beta chains from one specimen sequenced in a study of shared clonotypes between healthy human individuals. Sequencing used immunoSEQ multiplex PCR; TCRdb keeps in-frame clones, though not all of them. This sample has fewer than 1.4 million clones, with around 82% found just once. The sample consisted of memory CD4+ T cells from PBMCs. The subset is: CD45RA-negative fraction. All receptors come from a man aged 18-30 years in good health. Some clones in this sample may be carry-over from other donors' samples.

This rearrangement joins TRBV28 to TRBJ1-3, with a possible D match to TRBD1 (6 bases). Germline V CDR1 and CDR2: MDHEN, SYDVKM. CDR3 length equals 13 residues. The V gene lost 5 bases and the J gene lost 8 bases, with 13 bases spanning the gap. The CDR3 is CASSHRERDTIYF. The CDR3 region has the DNA TGTGCCAGCAGTCACAGGGAGAGGGACACCATATATTTT.

This clone was detected many times. The gene calls are TRBV10-2 and TRBJ2-7; D unclear. Germline CDR1 is WSHSY and CDR2 is SAAADI. The CDR3 sequence is 13 residues long. V was trimmed by 0 bases and J by 7 bases, leaving 10 bases between them. CDR3 sequence: CASSESWSFEQYF. In DNA, the CDR3 is TGCGCCAGCAGTGAGTCGTGGAGTTTTGAGCAGTACTTC.

The chain has TRBV6-1 and TRBJ2-1; 8 bases align to TRBD1. Germline V gene lookup returns CDR1 MNHNS and CDR2 SASEGT. There are 15 residues in the CDR3. V lost 3 bases and J lost 9; bases outside the gene matches: 10. The CDR3 loop is CASSEMDRALGEQFF. Written as DNA, the CDR3 is TGTGCCAGCAGTGAGATGGACAGGGCGTTGGGTGAGCAGTTCTTC.

This clone was seen just once. This chain joins TRBV18 and TRBJ2-7, with D hard to call. This CDR3 region has 17 residues. The germline V gene encodes CDR1 KGHSH and CDR2 LQKENI. V gave up 3 bases and J gave up 6 bases, with 24 bases separating them. The CDR3 sequence is CASSPGWGWLDGSEQYF. Written as DNA, the CDR3 is TGTGCCAGCTCACCCGGATGGGGATGGCTGGACGGCTCCGAGCAGTACTTC.

This clone was recorded a few times. The chain links TRBV6-1 to TRBJ1-2, with 9 bases identical to TRBD1. V lost 6 bases to trimming and J lost 8 bases; unmatched junction nucleotides: 4. CDR1 is MNHNS, CDR2 SASEGT, per germline. CDR3 size: 12 residues. The CDR3: CASRGQGEGYTF. The DNA for the CDR3 is TGTGCCAGCAGGGGACAGGGCGAAGGCTACACCTTC.

The rearrangement links TRBV28 to TRBJ2-7, with D unclear. The germline V gene encodes CDR1 MDHEN and CDR2 SYDVKM. This CDR3 contains 11 residues. Deletions cut 2 bases from V and 6 bases from J, with 5 bases between. The DNA for the CDR3 is TGTGCCAGCAGTTTAGAGACCGAGCAGTACTTC. Residues: CASSLETEQYF.

The gene calls are TRBV7-8 and TRBJ2-3, with D possibly being TRBD2 (5 bases). The CDR3 extends over 13 amino acids. Germline CDR1 is SGHVS and CDR2 is FQNEAQ. The germline V and J ends were trimmed by 10 bases and 5 bases, with 16 bases remaining between them. The CDR3 DNA follows: TGTGCCACGTTAGCTCGAGCGGAAGATACGCAGTATTTT. Its protein is CATLARAEDTQYF.

The chain couples TRBV25-1 to TRBJ2-3, with 8 bases lining up with TRBD1. This CDR3 comprises 16 residues. Per the germline V gene, CDR1 is MGHDK and CDR2 is SYGVNS. The V and J ends lost 1 base and 2 bases, in that order; junction bases with no gene match: 5. In DNA, the CDR3 is TGTGCCAGCAGTGAATGGGGGCAGGGGGCCACAGATACGCAGTATTTT. It yields the protein CASSEWGQGATDTQYF.

The rearrangement links TRBV6-5 to TRBJ1-2, with D hard to call. The ends were cut back, 3 bases at V and 4 bases at J, with 15 bases in the middle. The CDR3 is 15 amino acids. Germline CDR1 MNHEY, CDR2 SVGAGI. The CDR3, as DNA: TGTGCCAGCAGTTATTCCGGGTCAACCTCCTATGGCTACACCTTC. This translates into CASSYSGSTSYGYTF.

This clone was detected only a few times. The chain uses TRBV6-1 and TRBJ2-5; TRBD1 matches at 9 bases. The CDR3 extends over 14 amino acids. CDR1 is MNHNS, CDR2 SASEGT, per germline. The ends lost 10 bases at V and 5 bases at J; junction bases unmatched: 11. The CDR3 reads CATGRTGVGETQYF. In nucleotides, the CDR3 is TGTGCCACCGGACGGACAGGGGTTGGGGAGACCCAGTACTTC.

Comment on this clone: The sample carries other DNA sequences with the same CDR3. The chain recombines TRBV7-9 with TRBJ2-2; D tentatively fits TRBD1 or TRBD2 (5 bases each). The CDR3 is 15 residues long. V was shortened by 2 bases and J by 0 bases, with 7 bases between the two germline ends. Germline lookup yields CDR1 SEHNR and CDR2 FQNEAQ (reference sequence). CDR3: CASSLLGANTGELFF. The CDR3 DNA sequence: TGTGCCAGCAGCTTACTGGGGGCGAACACCGGGGAGCTGTTTTTT.

The chain couples TRBV28 to TRBJ2-3, with a tentative D call TRBD2 (5 bases). Per the germline V gene, CDR1 is MDHEN and CDR2 is SYDVKM. CDR3 size: 14 residues. Trimming pared 3 bases from V and 1 base from J, leaving 8 bases between. CDR3 in amino acids: CASSFLAGTDTQYF. The CDR3 nucleotides read TGTGCCAGCAGTTTTCTAGCCGGCACAGATACGCAGTATTTT.

The rearrangement joins TRBV4-1 to TRBJ2-1, with 11 bases matching TRBD2. Germline V CDR1 and CDR2: MGHRA, YSYEKL. Trimming cost V 0 bases and J 2 bases; bases outside gene matches: 6. The CDR3 extends over 18 amino acids. The CDR3 spells CASSQDTSGSPAYNEQFF. CDR3 coding DNA: TGCGCCAGCAGCCAAGATACTAGCGGGAGTCCCGCCTACAATGAGCAGTTCTTC.

This clone was observed once. The chain is built from TRBV27 and TRBJ2-7, with D maybe TRBD1 (5 bases). The V end lost 9 bases, the J end lost 6 bases, and 18 bases lay between the germline ends. The CDR3 extends over 13 amino acids. Germline CDR1 MNHEY, CDR2 SMNVEV (reference sequence). CDR3 amino acids: CASTKAGYSEQYF. The CDR3, as DNA: TGTGCCAGTACCAAGGCAGGGTATAGCGAGCAGTACTTC.

The chain couples TRBV7-9 to TRBJ1-1; no clear D. Germline CDR1 is SEHNR and CDR2 is FQNEAQ (reference sequence). V lost 0 bases and J 4 bases, leaving 12 bases between the germline ends. This CDR3 has 15 residues. The CDR3 loop reads CASSLARVPSTEAFF. DNA for the CDR3: TGTGCCAGCAGCTTAGCTAGGGTTCCGAGCACTGAAGCTTTCTTT.

The J gene is TRBJ1-1, the V gene TRBV10-3; unclear D gene. CDR3 size: 14 residues. V gave up 3 bases and J gave up 4 bases, with 12 bases separating them. CDR1 and CDR2 (germline): ENHRY, SYGVKD. The CDR3 protein is CAISDGNSGTEAFF. In DNA, the CDR3 is TGTGCCATCAGTGACGGAAACAGTGGCACTGAAGCTTTCTTT.

This clone came up a few times. The chain uses TRBV27 and TRBJ2-7; 16 positions match TRBD2. This CDR3 contains 16 residues. After removal of 6 bases from V and 6 bases from J, the junction contained 8 bases not matched to a gene. Germline CDR1 and CDR2: MNHEY and SMNVEV (reference sequence). The CDR3 here is CASSDPGTSGRVEQYF. CDR3 nucleotide sequence: TGTGCCAGCAGCGATCCCGGGACTAGCGGGAGGGTCGAGCAGTACTTC.

The sample holds a few counts of this clone. The chain has TRBV7-3 and TRBJ2-1; D is unresolved. Germline V lookup: CDR1 SGHTA, CDR2 FQGTGA. The CDR3 extends over 12 amino acids. V was shortened by 6 bases and J by 7 bases, with 10 bases between the two germline ends. The CDR3 loop reads CASSRFGNEQFF. The CDR3 bases are TGTGCCAGCAGTCGCTTCGGGAATGAGCAGTTCTTC.

This chain joins TRBV28 and TRBJ1-5; no firm D call. From germline, CDR1 is MDHEN and CDR2 SYDVKM. CDR3 size: 13 residues. V lost 6 bases and J 7 bases, leaving 13 bases between the germline ends. Here the CDR3 reads CASSRGLGQPQHF. In nucleotides, the CDR3 is TGTGCCAGCAGCCGCGGGTTAGGACAGCCCCAGCATTTT.

This chain connects TRBV6-5 to TRBJ2-4; D assignment may be TRBD1 or TRBD2 (5 bases each). Per germline, CDR1 MNHEY and CDR2 SVGAGI. There are 12 residues in the CDR3. Deletions cut 6 bases from V and 7 bases from J, with 10 bases between. CDR3 nucleotide sequence: TGTGCCAGCAGGGGGACCTCCAACATTCAGTACTTC. It translates to CASRGTSNIQYF.

The gene calls are TRBV18 and TRBJ2-7; D gene ambiguous. CDR3 length: 14 residues. The germline gives CDR1 KGHSH, CDR2 LQKENI. The germline V and J ends were trimmed by 3 bases and 1 base, with 10 bases remaining between them. The CDR3 spells CASSPVIDSYEQYF. The CDR3 DNA is TGTGCCAGCTCACCCGTTATAGATTCCTACGAGCAGTACTTC.

The genes are TRBV6-1 and TRBJ1-4; D not resolved. The CDR3 consists of 14 residues. The V end was cut by 6 bases, the J end by 8 bases, with 16 bases between. Germline CDR1 MNHNS, CDR2 SASEGT. The DNA of the CDR3 is TGTGCCAGCAGGGAGGGTCTGGCGGGCGAAAAACTGTTTTTT. Translation: CASREGLAGEKLFF.

The V gene is TRBV9, the J gene TRBJ2-7; 7 nucleotides match TRBD1. The ends lost 4 bases at V and 2 bases at J; junction bases unmatched: 9. This CDR3 has 15 residues. Germline CDR1 and CDR2: SGDLS and YYNGEE. CDR3 amino acids: CASSPMTGSAYEQYF. Here the CDR3 DNA reads TGTGCCAGCAGCCCTATGACAGGGTCGGCCTACGAGCAGTACTTC.

The chain uses TRBV6-6 and TRBJ2-7; D is undetermined. The CDR3 is 12 residues long. CDR1 is MNHNY and CDR2 is SVGAGI in the germline V gene (reference sequence). With 6 bases removed from V and 4 bases from J, the gap between germline ends came to 10 bases. CDR3: CASSITQYEQYF. The CDR3 DNA follows: TGTGCCAGCAGCATCACCCAGTACGAGCAGTACTTC.

The chain is built from TRBV9 and TRBJ1-1, with TRBD1 as a possible D gene (5 bases). The V gene lost 3 bases and the J gene lost 6 bases, with 12 bases spanning the gap. The CDR3 has 13 residues. Germline V gene data show CDR1 as SGDLS and CDR2 as YYNGEE. The CDR3 spells CASSGSGGSEAFF. The CDR3 nucleotides read TGTGCCAGCAGCGGTAGTGGGGGTTCTGAAGCTTTCTTT.

This clone was observed once. V gene TRBV18 combines with J gene TRBJ2-5; the D is unclear. The CDR3 has 12 amino acids. The V end lost 3 bases, the J end lost 6 bases, and 8 bases lay between the germline ends. Germline assignment: CDR1 KGHSH and CDR2 LQKENI. CDR3 bases: TGTGCCAGCTCACCCCTTGGAAAGACCCAGTACTTC. This codes for CASSPLGKTQYF.

This clone was counted only a few times. This rearrangement joins TRBV29-1 to TRBJ1-2, with TRBD1 as a possible D gene (5 bases). This CDR3 is 11 amino acids long. From germline, CDR1 is SQVTM and CDR2 ANQGSEA. CDR3 sequence (DNA): TGCAGTTGCTGGCAGGGAGCCGGCTACACCTTC. Protein sequence: CSCWQGAGYTF.

The chain joins TRBV5-6 to TRBJ1-2; 10 bases fit TRBD1. CDR3 length: 14 amino acids. Germline assignment: CDR1 SGHDT and CDR2 YYEEEE. Trimming removed 4 bases from V and 6 bases from J; junction bases left unmatched: 6. The CDR3 protein is CASSAGDRGNGYTF. CDR3 nucleotide sequence: TGTGCCAGCAGCGCCGGGGACAGGGGAAATGGCTACACCTTC.

The genes are TRBV9 and TRBJ1-4; the D gene is possibly TRBD1 (6 bases). Trimming shortened V by 4 bases and J by 8 bases, and 24 bases separated the two germline ends. CDR1 and CDR2 from the germline V gene are SGDLS and YYNGEE. The CDR3 runs 17 residues. The CDR3 nucleotides read TGTGCCAGCAGCCTACAGGGAAGGCCGAGGGGGGAGGAAAAACTGTTTTTT. Its protein is CASSLQGRPRGEEKLFF.

The table lists this clone with a count of one. The J gene is TRBJ2-3, the V gene TRBV29-1; perhaps TRBD2 as D (6 bases). This CDR3 is built from 13 residues. Germline lookup yields CDR1 SQVTM and CDR2 ANQGSEA. Trimming pared 2 bases from V and 3 bases from J, leaving 9 bases between. This CDR3 reads CSVENSGTDTQYF. CDR3 nucleotide sequence: TGCAGCGTTGAAAATAGCGGAACAGATACGCAGTATTTT.

This clone showed up just a few times. This sequence joins TRBV28 and TRBJ1-2; D is unresolved. The CDR3 contains 13 residues. V gave up 2 bases and J gave up 5 bases, with 9 bases separating them. Germline values: CDR1 MDHEN, CDR2 SYDVKM. DNA for the CDR3: TGTGCCAGCAGTTTACCGGTTAGTTATGGCTACACCTTC. As protein: CASSLPVSYGYTF.